The 3 T cell receptor beta chains below all came from one sample that was sequenced in a study of T cells expressing NK-cell markers. From its re-call of the 5' RACE reads, TCRdb lists each CDR3 protein once, without DNA. This sample's clone table lists some 340,000 distinct CDR3 sequences. Sequencing was performed on blood T cells: a sorted CD56 or NKG2C T cell subset, CD4+ or CD8+ T cells, or bulk PBMC T cells (not recorded which). Receptors originate from a man aged 18 to 69 in good health.

The rearrangement joins TRBV24-1 to TRBJ2-1. The CDR3 extends over 15 amino acids. Germline V gene sequence: CDR1 KGHDR, CDR2 SFDVKD. Here the CDR3 reads CATSDLGKSYNEQFF.

The V and J genes are TRBV5-6 and TRBJ2-5; without DNA, the TCRdb call of TRBD1 cannot be checked. The CDR3 runs 14 residues. The germline V gene has CDR1 SGHDT and CDR2 YYEEEE. The CDR3 here is CASSETGVGETQYF.

The chain couples TRBV24-1 to TRBJ2-5; absent DNA, TCRdb's TRBD1 call cannot be checked. Germline lookup yields CDR1 KGHDR and CDR2 SFDVKD. The CDR3 has 13 residues. The CDR3 spells CATGTGIGETQYF.